Following are 5 T cell receptor beta chains from one sample sequenced in a study of cytomegalovirus exposure and HLA in healthy donors. A multiplex PCR was run with 60 Vbeta primers and 13 Jbeta primers. Clones were sequenced by immunoSEQ multiplex PCR, and TCRdb holds only the in-frame ones, with some missing. The table records around 180,000 clones, around 84% of them present only once. The sequencing input was PBMCs. These receptors were obtained from a boy younger than 10 in good health and CMV-seronegative.

There are a few counts of this clone. This chain joins TRBV4-1 and TRBJ2-7; a weak D match, TRBD1 (6 bases). Deletions cut 1 base from V and 0 bases from J, with 7 bases between. The CDR3 consists of 14 residues. Germline values: CDR1 MGHRA, CDR2 YSYEKL. The CDR3 DNA follows: TGCGCCAGCAGCCAAGTAGGGGGCTCCTACGAGCAGTACGTC. This sequence encodes CASSQVGGSYEQYV.

The chain couples TRBV4-1 to TRBJ1-1; TRBD1 aligns across 7 bases. This CDR3 has 14 amino acids. From germline, CDR1 is MGHRA and CDR2 YSYEKL. After removal of 3 bases from V and 2 bases from J, the junction contained 3 bases not matched to a gene. CDR3 amino acids: CASSQGDSNTEAFF. The CDR3, as DNA: TGCGCCAGCAGCCAGGGGGACAGCAACACTGAAGCTTTCTTT.

V usage is TRBV28 and J usage is TRBJ2-1; D perhaps matches TRBD2 (6 bases). Germline loops: CDR1 MDHEN, CDR2 SYDVKM. This CDR3 has 15 amino acids. Trimming removed 6 bases at V and 5 bases at J, with 17 bases between. CDR3 nucleotide sequence: TGTGCCAGCAGCCCACCGGGACTCGACAACAATGAGCAGTTCTTC. Translation: CASSPPGLDNNEQFF.

The rearrangement joins TRBV27 to TRBJ1-2; D may be TRBD1 (5 bases). The CDR3 covers 15 residues. CDR1 and CDR2 (germline): MNHEY, SMNVEV (reference sequence). The V end was cut by 0 bases, the J end by 4 bases, with 12 bases between. CDR3 bases: TGTGCCAGCAGTTTATCAAAGGGGCAGTTCTATGGCTACACCTTC. Its protein is CASSLSKGQFYGYTF.

The rearrangement uses TRBV5-1 and TRBJ1-1; D remains ambiguous. CDR3 length: 16 amino acids. Deletions cut 0 bases from V and 0 bases from J, with 12 bases between. CDR1 and CDR2 (germline): SGHRS, YFSETQ. The CDR3 DNA sequence: TGCGCCAGCAGCTTGGGGCAGTCTTACATGAACACTGAAGCTTTCTTT. Translation: CASSLGQSYMNTEAFF.